Following are 30 T cell receptor beta chains from one sample sequenced in a study of blood T cell repertoires in COVID-19. The table came from immunoSEQ multiplex PCR; TCRdb's copy has only in-frame clones and leaves some out. The sample records about 9,000 clones, roughly 84% being singletons. The sample taken for sequencing was peripheral blood. These TCRs come from a human donor with active COVID-19. The donor label of this sample is uncertain.

The chain has TRBV7-2 and TRBJ2-7; possible D gene TRBD1, 6 bases. The V gene's germline CDR1 is SGHTA and CDR2 FQGNSA. There are 15 residues in the CDR3. V lost 2 bases to trimming and J lost 2 bases, with 13 bases between them. The CDR3 region has the DNA TGTGCCAGCAGCTTACAGGGGTTCGGGGCCTACGAGCAGTACTTC. Translated, it gives CASSLQGFGAYEQYF.

This clone is a singleton in its sample. The rearrangement uses TRBV18 and TRBJ2-1; 8 nucleotides align to TRBD2. Germline V gene data show CDR1 as KGHSH and CDR2 as LQKENI. This CDR3 comprises 16 residues. Unmatched junction bases numbered 8, after V lost 1 base and J lost 6 bases. CDR3 region: CASSPLATSEINEQFF. Written as DNA, the CDR3 is TGTGCCAGCTCACCACTCGCGACTAGCGAGATCAATGAGCAGTTCTTC.

The V gene is TRBV29-1, the J gene TRBJ2-3; possible D gene TRBD1, 6 bases. V lost 3 bases to trimming and J lost 9 bases, with 13 bases between them. The germline CDR1 and CDR2 sequences are SQVTM and ANQGSEA. This CDR3 region has 12 residues. CDR3 coding DNA: TGCAGCGTTGACCCCGAGGGGGAGACGCAGTATTTT. Translating it yields CSVDPEGETQYF.

V and J are TRBV4-3 and TRBJ2-1; D might be TRBD2 (7 bases). V was pared by 4 bases and J by 9 bases, with 19 bases between. Germline lookup yields CDR1 LGHNA and CDR2 YSLEER. The CDR3 sequence is 15 residues long. The CDR3 is CASSLEGGALGEQFF. CDR3 DNA: TGCGCCAGCAGCCTCGAGGGGGGGGCCTTGGGTGAGCAGTTCTTC.

The chain recombines TRBV9 with TRBJ1-3; D is possibly TRBD1 (6 bases). Trimming pared 3 bases from V and 0 bases from J, leaving 16 bases between. The CDR3 sequence is 17 residues long. In germline, CDR1 is SGDLS, CDR2 YYNGEE. CDR3 bases: TGTGCCAGCAGCGCCCCTCGGGACAAACTCTCTGGAAACACCATATATTTT. Translating gives CASSAPRDKLSGNTIYF.

V usage is TRBV5-1 and J usage is TRBJ2-7, with 7 bases identical to TRBD1. This CDR3 has 13 amino acids. The V segment lost 3 bases and the J segment 4 bases; nucleotides outside the gene matches: 4. Germline CDR1 and CDR2: SGHRS and YFSETQ. For the CDR3, the DNA is TGCGCCAGCAGCTCCTTGACAGGGTACGAGCAGTACTTC. This codes for CASSSLTGYEQYF.

This clone came up once. The V call is TRBV6-5, the J call TRBJ1-1; perhaps TRBD1 as D (5 bases). The germline CDR1 and CDR2 sequences are MNHEY and SVGAGI. The CDR3 extends over 13 amino acids. The V and J ends lost 7 bases and 0 bases respectively, with 9 bases between them. The CDR3 sequence: CASTQGLNTEAFF. The DNA of the CDR3 is TGTGCCAGCACCCAGGGTCTGAACACTGAAGCTTTCTTT.

V and J are TRBV30 and TRBJ1-5; the D gene is possibly TRBD1 (5 bases). With 1 base removed from V and 4 bases from J, the gap between germline ends came to 8 bases. This CDR3 has 13 residues. Per germline, CDR1 GTSNPN and CDR2 SVGIG (reference sequence). This CDR3 reads CAWSAGLNQPQHF. The CDR3 DNA sequence: TGTGCCTGGAGTGCGGGACTGAATCAGCCCCAGCATTTT.

The chain recombines TRBV6-5 with TRBJ2-2; maybe TRBD2 (6 bases). The germline V gene has CDR1 MNHEY and CDR2 SVGAGI. The CDR3 spans 14 residues. The V gene lost 2 bases and the J gene lost 5 bases, with 9 bases spanning the gap. The DNA of the CDR3 is TGTGCCAGCAGTTACGACAGCGGGACCGGGGAGCTGTTTTTT. Translation: CASSYDSGTGELFF.

V gene TRBV11-2 combines with J gene TRBJ2-1; the match to TRBD2 covers 13 bases. With 5 bases clipped from V and 8 bases from J, the junction kept 9 bases outside the gene matches. Germline V gives CDR1 SGHAT, CDR2 FQNNGV. This CDR3 contains 16 residues. The CDR3 bases are TGTGCCAGCAGCGTTGTGGGACTAGCGGGAATCGATGAGCAGTTCTTC. Residues: CASSVVGLAGIDEQFF.

In its sample, this clone was seen a few times. The chain is built from TRBV28 and TRBJ1-5; 8 bases map to TRBD1. In germline, CDR1 is MDHEN, CDR2 SYDVKM. This CDR3 is 16 amino acids long. Germline trimming cut 4 bases from V and 6 bases from J; bases unmatched to any gene: 11. CDR3 DNA: TGTGCCAGCAGTTCCGTGACAGGGGAGATCGGTCAGCCCCAGCATTTT. Residues: CASSSVTGEIGQPQHF. Complete variable domain (other parts from reference TRBV28 and TRBJ1-5): DVKVTQSSRYLVKRTGEKVFLECVQDMDHENMFWYRQDPGLGLRLIYFSYDVKMKEKGDIPEGYSVSREKKERFSLILESASTNQTSMYLCASSSVTGEIGQPQHFGDGTRLSIL.

The rearrangement links TRBV4-2 to TRBJ1-5, with TRBD1 identical over 7 bases. The CDR3 is 17 residues long. Germline CDR1 LGHNA, CDR2 YNFKEQ. V dropped 2 bases and J dropped 3; count of bases not matched to a gene: 10. CDR3 region: CASSQFGGTASNQPQHF. The CDR3 DNA reads TGTGCCAGCAGCCAATTTGGAGGGACAGCGTCCAATCAGCCCCAGCATTTT.

The chain combines TRBV9 with TRBJ2-5; weak D call: TRBD1 (5 bases). Trimming shortened V by 4 bases and J by 3 bases, and 10 bases separated the two germline ends. The germline V gene has CDR1 SGDLS and CDR2 YYNGEE. The CDR3 consists of 13 residues. The CDR3 coding sequence is TGTGCCAGCAGCCCACCGACAGAAGAGACCCAGTACTTC. Its protein is CASSPPTEETQYF.

Concerning this clone: Germline is not matched at one junction end, which may reflect a read error. This sequence joins TRBV7-7 and TRBJ2-2; 7 bases line up with TRBD1. Germline CDR1 and CDR2: SSHAT and FNYEAQ (reference sequence). The CDR3 has 16 residues. CDR3: CASSLAPGQSSGELFF. For the CDR3, the DNA is TGTGCTAGCAGCTTAGCCCCGGGACAGTCGAGCGGGGAGCTGTTTTTT.

V and J are TRBV7-2 and TRBJ2-1, with 10 nucleotides matching TRBD2. This CDR3 spans 18 amino acids. With V trimmed by 6 bases and J by 7 bases, 18 bases remained unmatched. The germline CDR1 and CDR2 sequences are SGHTA and FQGNSA. The CDR3, as DNA: TGTGCCAGCAGTTCTATCTCCTTAACTAGCGGGATGGGGAATGAGCAGTTCTTC. Protein sequence: CASSSISLTSGMGNEQFF.

The V and J genes are TRBV7-6 and TRBJ2-1; tentatively, D is TRBD1 (5 bases). The germline V gene has CDR1 SGHVS and CDR2 FNYEAQ. V shed 0 bases and J shed 2 bases, with 14 bases lying between them. The CDR3 totals 17 residues. CDR3 coding DNA: TGTGCCAGCAGCTTAGCGCAAGGGGCAGTTGCCTACAATGAGCAGTTCTTC. This codes for CASSLAQGAVAYNEQFF.

The rearrangement uses TRBV2 and TRBJ2-7; D is possibly TRBD2 (6 bases). This CDR3 has 14 amino acids. The ends were cut back, 6 bases at V and 5 bases at J, with 17 bases in the middle. Germline assignment: CDR1 SNHLY and CDR2 FYNNEI. CDR3 residues: CASRAGLPIDEQYF. CDR3 bases: TGTGCCAGCAGGGCGGGACTCCCTATCGACGAGCAGTACTTC.

V usage is TRBV24-1 and J usage is TRBJ2-1, with 12 bases lining up with TRBD2. The CDR3 spans 18 residues. Germline trimming cut 5 bases from V and 8 bases from J; bases unmatched to any gene: 15. Germline V gives CDR1 KGHDR, CDR2 SFDVKD. The CDR3 is CATSASSGRGPTPHEQFF. The CDR3, as DNA: TGTGCCACCAGTGCGTCTAGCGGGAGGGGCCCCACTCCCCATGAGCAGTTCTTC.

This clone was seen a single time. V is TRBV19 and J is TRBJ1-2; a weak D match, TRBD1 (5 bases). The germline V gene has CDR1 LNHDA and CDR2 SQIVND (reference sequence). V lost 4 bases and J 8 bases, leaving 14 bases between the germline ends. The length of the CDR3 is 13 residues. CDR3 nucleotides: TGTGCCAGTAGTACAGGGCTTCGACAAGGCTACACCTTC. Residues: CASSTGLRQGYTF.

The chain employs TRBV12-3 or TRBV12-4 and TRBJ2-3; 9 bases fit TRBD2. With 1 base clipped from V and 12 bases from J, the junction kept 5 bases outside the gene matches. The CDR3 has 13 amino acids. Written as DNA, the CDR3 is TGTGCCAGCAGTTTAGGACTAGCGGCGCCACAGTATTTT. Protein sequence: CASSLGLAAPQYF.

V and J are TRBV27 and TRBJ2-1; D is unclear. V gave up 5 bases and J gave up 5 bases, with 13 bases separating them. Germline CDR1 and CDR2: MNHEY and SMNVEV (reference sequence). The CDR3 runs 14 residues. The CDR3 protein is CASSRSFADNEQFF. The CDR3 DNA reads as TGTGCCAGCAGTAGGAGTTTCGCTGACAATGAGCAGTTCTTC.

The V call is TRBV5-1, the J call TRBJ2-5, with 11 bases that match TRBD2. Germline-derived CDR1 and CDR2 are SGHRS and YFSETQ. The CDR3 length is 16 residues. V shed 4 bases, J shed 2 bases, and the junction held 7 bases outside the gene matches. This CDR3 is CASSQGLAVTQETQYF. The CDR3 coding sequence is TGCGCCAGCAGCCAGGGACTAGCGGTGACTCAAGAGACCCAGTACTTC. Full variable domain (missing parts from reference TRBV5-1 and TRBJ2-5): KAGVTQTPRYLIKTRGQQVTLSCSPISGHRSVSWYQQTPGQGLQFLFEYFSETQRNKGNFPGRFSGRQFSNSRSEMNVSTLELGDSALYLCASSQGLAVTQETQYFGPGTRLLVL.

The rearrangement links TRBV6-6 to TRBJ2-2; 7 bases agree with TRBD2. The ends lost 5 bases at V and 2 bases at J; junction bases unmatched: 5. The germline V gene encodes CDR1 MNHNY and CDR2 SVGAGI (reference sequence). The CDR3 totals 15 residues. The CDR3 protein is CASSGGGLNTGELFF. As DNA, the CDR3 is TGTGCCAGCAGTGGGGGGGGACTAAACACCGGGGAGCTGTTTTTT.

The chain is built from TRBV24-1 and TRBJ2-1, with no clear D. Germline CDR1 KGHDR, CDR2 SFDVKD. The CDR3 runs 15 residues. Trimming removed 6 bases from V and 1 base from J, with 12 bases in between. The CDR3 spells CATSRSRDSYNEQFF. Here the CDR3 DNA reads TGTGCCACCAGTCGAAGCCGAGATTCCTACAATGAGCAGTTCTTC.

This clone was seen a handful of times. The chain uses TRBV28 and TRBJ1-5, with D possibly matching TRBD1 (5 bases). CDR3 size: 13 residues. Between the trimmed V and J ends, which lost 3 bases and 4 bases, there was a span of 7 bases. CDR1 is MDHEN, CDR2 SYDVKM, per germline. DNA of the CDR3: TGTGCCAGCAGTTTTAAGGGGAATCAGCCCCAGCATTTT. It is translated as CASSFKGNQPQHF.

This rearrangement joins TRBV28 to TRBJ1-2; 8 bases fit TRBD1. The germline V gene has CDR1 MDHEN and CDR2 SYDVKM. The CDR3 is made up of 14 amino acids. V trimming: 5 bases; J trimming: 5 bases; junction bases outside the gene matches: 7. CDR3: CASSATGVAYGYTF. In DNA form, the CDR3 reads TGTGCCAGCAGTGCGACAGGGGTAGCATATGGCTACACCTTC.

CDR3 sequence (DNA): TGTGCCATCAGGGGGACACTGAACACCGGGGAGCTGTTTTTT. This sequence encodes CAIRGTLNTGELFF. The V call is TRBV10-3, the J call TRBJ2-2, with D perhaps TRBD1 (6 bases). This CDR3 has 14 residues. V gave up 6 bases and J gave up 1 base, with 9 bases separating them. CDR1 and CDR2 (germline): ENHRY, SYGVKD.

The rearrangement links TRBV19 to TRBJ1-3, with D possibly TRBD1 on 5 matching bases. The CDR3 length is 14 residues. Germline values: CDR1 LNHDA, CDR2 SQIVND (reference sequence). V lost 3 bases and J lost 4, with 10 bases in between. CDR3: CASSMGGLGNTIYF. The CDR3, as DNA: TGTGCCAGTAGTATGGGGGGTTTAGGAAACACCATATATTTT.

This clone has just a few counts. This chain connects TRBV11-2 to TRBJ2-1; 14 bases line up with TRBD2. Losses at the gene ends were 5 bases for V and 8 bases for J; bases not matched to a gene: 8. There are 16 residues in the CDR3. From germline, CDR1 is SGHAT and CDR2 FQNNGV. DNA for the CDR3: TGTGCCAGCAGCCTCGTGGGACTAGCGGGAGTGGATGAGCAGTTCTTC. Translation gives CASSLVGLAGVDEQFF.

V and J are TRBV4-1 and TRBJ2-1; 15 bases match TRBD2. From germline, CDR1 is MGHRA and CDR2 YSYEKL. V trimming: 2 bases; J trimming: 7 bases; junction bases outside the gene matches: 9. This CDR3 has 18 amino acids. The DNA of the CDR3 is TGCGCCAGCAGCCAACCCGGGACTAGCGGGAGGATAGTTAATGAGCAGTTCTTC. It codes for CASSQPGTSGRIVNEQFF.